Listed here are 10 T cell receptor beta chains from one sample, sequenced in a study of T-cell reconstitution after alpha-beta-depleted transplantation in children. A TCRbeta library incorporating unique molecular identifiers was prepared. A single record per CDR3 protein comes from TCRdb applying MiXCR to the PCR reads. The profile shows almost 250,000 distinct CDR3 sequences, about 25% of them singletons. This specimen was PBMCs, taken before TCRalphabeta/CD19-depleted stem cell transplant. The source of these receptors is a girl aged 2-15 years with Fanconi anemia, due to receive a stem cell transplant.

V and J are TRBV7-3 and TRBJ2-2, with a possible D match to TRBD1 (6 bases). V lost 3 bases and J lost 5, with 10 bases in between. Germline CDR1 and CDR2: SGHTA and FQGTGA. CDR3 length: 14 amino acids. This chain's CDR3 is CASSLLGQTGELFF. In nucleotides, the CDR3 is TGTGCCAGCAGCTTGCTAGGACAGACCGGGGAGCTGTTTTTT.

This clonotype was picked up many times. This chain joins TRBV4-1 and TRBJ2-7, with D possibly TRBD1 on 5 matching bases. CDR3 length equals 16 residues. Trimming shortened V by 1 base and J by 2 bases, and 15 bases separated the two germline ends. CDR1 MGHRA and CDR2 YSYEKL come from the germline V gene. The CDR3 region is CASSQGGPGVAYEQYF. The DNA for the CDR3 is TGCGCCAGCAGCCAAGGGGGCCCTGGGGTAGCCTACGAGCAGTACTTC.

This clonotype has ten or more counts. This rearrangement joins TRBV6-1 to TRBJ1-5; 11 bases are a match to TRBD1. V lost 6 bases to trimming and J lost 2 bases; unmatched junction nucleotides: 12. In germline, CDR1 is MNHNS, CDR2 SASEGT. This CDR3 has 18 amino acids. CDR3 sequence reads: CASSKPGQGVLGNQPQHF. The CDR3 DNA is TGTGCCAGCAGCAAACCGGGACAGGGGGTATTGGGCAATCAGCCCCAGCATTTT.

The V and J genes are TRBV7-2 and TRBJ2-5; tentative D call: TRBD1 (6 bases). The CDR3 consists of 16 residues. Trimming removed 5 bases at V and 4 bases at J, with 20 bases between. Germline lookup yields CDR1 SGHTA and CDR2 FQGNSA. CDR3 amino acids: CASSLQPGHSGETQYF. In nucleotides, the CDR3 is TGTGCCAGCAGCCTCCAACCGGGACATTCGGGAGAGACCCAGTACTTC.

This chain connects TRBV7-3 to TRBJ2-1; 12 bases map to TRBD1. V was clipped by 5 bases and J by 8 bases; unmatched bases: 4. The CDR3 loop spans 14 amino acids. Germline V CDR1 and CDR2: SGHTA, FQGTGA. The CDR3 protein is CASSPGTGGDEQFF. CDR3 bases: TGTGCCAGCAGCCCGGGGACAGGGGGCGATGAGCAGTTCTTC.

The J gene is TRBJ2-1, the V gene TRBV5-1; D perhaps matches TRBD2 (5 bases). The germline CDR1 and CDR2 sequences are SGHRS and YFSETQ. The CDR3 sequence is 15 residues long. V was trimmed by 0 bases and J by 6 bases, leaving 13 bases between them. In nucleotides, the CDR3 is TGCGCCAGCAGCTTGGGCGTACTAGAAGTCAATGAGCAGTTCTTC. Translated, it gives CASSLGVLEVNEQFF. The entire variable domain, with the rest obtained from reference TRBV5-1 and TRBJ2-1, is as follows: KAGVTQTPRYLIKTRGQQVTLSCSPISGHRSVSWYQQTPGQGLQFLFEYFSETQRNKGNFPGRFSGRQFSNSRSEMNVSTLELGDSALYLCASSLGVLEVNEQFFGPGTRLTVL.

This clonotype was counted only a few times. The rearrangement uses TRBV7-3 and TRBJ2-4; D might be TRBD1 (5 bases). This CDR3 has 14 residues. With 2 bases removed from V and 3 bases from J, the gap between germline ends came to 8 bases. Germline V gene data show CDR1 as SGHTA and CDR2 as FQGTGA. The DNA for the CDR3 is TGTGCCAGCAGCTTATCCAGGGACAAAAACATTCAGTACTTC. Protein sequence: CASSLSRDKNIQYF.

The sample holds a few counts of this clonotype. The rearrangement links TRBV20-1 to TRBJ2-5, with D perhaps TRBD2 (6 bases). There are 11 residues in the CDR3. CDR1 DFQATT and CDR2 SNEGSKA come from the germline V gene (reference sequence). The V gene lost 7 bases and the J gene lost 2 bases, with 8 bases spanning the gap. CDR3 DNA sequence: TGCAGTGGCGGGGTACAAGAGACCCAGTACTTC. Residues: CSGGVQETQYF.

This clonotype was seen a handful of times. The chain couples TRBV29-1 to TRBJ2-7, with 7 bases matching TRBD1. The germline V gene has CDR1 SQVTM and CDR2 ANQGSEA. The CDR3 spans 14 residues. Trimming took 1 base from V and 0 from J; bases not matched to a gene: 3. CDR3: CSVEVRDSSYEQYF. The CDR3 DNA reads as TGCAGCGTTGAAGTGAGGGACAGCTCCTACGAGCAGTACTTC.

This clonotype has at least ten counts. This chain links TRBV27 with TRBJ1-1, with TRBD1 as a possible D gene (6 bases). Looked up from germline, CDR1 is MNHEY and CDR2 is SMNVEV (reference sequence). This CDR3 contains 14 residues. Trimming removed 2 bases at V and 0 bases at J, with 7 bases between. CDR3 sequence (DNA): TGTGCCAGCAGTTTAAGGGGGGTGAACACTGAAGCTTTCTTT. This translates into CASSLRGVNTEAFF.